A selection of T cell receptor beta chains follows, all from one sample in a study of blood T cell repertoires in COVID-19. Generated by immunoSEQ multiplex PCR, the TCRdb table keeps only in-frame clones and is missing some. The sample lists some 140,000 clones; around four fifths were seen once. The sequenced sample consisted of peripheral blood. These receptors were collected from a man aged 60 to 75 who had recovered from COVID-19. Each CDR3 is given with its conserved first and last residue. Each record gives: V gene, CDR3 protein.

TRBV5-6	CASSSVGGNTEAFF
TRBV3-1/TRBV3-2	CASSLWTSGGIHEQFF
TRBV28	CASSTTPGPYEQYF
TRBV5-1	CASSFTGTGGYSPLHF
TRBV2	CASREQGPAGYTF
TRBV5-1	CASSLAGQGTTGELFF
TRBV4-2	CASSPRGGDGYNEQFF
TRBV7-8	CASSLAGSMNTEAFF
TRBV7-9	CASSPGQGQETQYF
TRBV7-2	CASSLSGGAKNEQFF